This TCR beta chain was sequenced for a study of T cell repertoires in cytomegalovirus infection. The CDR3 consists of 13 residues. CDR1 and CDR2 (germline): MGHRA, YSYEKL. Trimming removed 0 bases from V and 6 bases from J, with 6 bases in between. Findings of the study overall: HLA-C-restricted CMV-specific TCR beta clonotypes were dominant in the ex vivo response.

Notes on this clonotype: What it binds is unknown.

TCRdb re-derived calls from the reads in MiXCR, one entry per CDR3 protein. Altogether roughly 230,000 distinct CDR3 sequences are present, under 25% being singletons, with the ten largest covering around a sixth. This clonotype originated in a human donor in good health (CMV status not recorded). Some clones in this sample may be carry-over from other donors' samples. The material sequenced was CD8+ T cells from PBMCs. The V call is TRBV4-1, the J call TRBJ1-5; D gene ambiguous. CDR3 region: CASSQDGTQPQHF. CDR3 DNA: TGCGCCAGCAGCCAAGATGGTACTCAGCCCCAGCATTTT.